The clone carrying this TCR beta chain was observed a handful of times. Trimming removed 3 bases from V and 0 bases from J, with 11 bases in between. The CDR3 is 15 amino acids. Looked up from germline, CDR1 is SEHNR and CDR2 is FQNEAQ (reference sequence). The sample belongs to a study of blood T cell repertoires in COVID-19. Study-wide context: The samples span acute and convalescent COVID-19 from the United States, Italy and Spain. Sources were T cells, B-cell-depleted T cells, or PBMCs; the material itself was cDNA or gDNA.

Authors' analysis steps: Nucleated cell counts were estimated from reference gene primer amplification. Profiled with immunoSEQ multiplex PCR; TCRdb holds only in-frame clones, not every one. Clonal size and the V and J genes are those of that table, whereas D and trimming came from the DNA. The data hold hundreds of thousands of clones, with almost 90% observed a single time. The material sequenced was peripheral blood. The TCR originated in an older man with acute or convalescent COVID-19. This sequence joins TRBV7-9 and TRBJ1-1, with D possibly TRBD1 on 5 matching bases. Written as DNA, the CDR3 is TGTGCCAGCAGCTTCAGGGCAGCCATGAACACTGAAGCTTTCTTT. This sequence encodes CASSFRAAMNTEAFF.